These 9 T cell receptor beta chains were all obtained from the same sample, sequenced in a study of cytomegalovirus exposure and HLA in healthy donors. Generated by immunoSEQ multiplex PCR, the TCRdb table keeps only in-frame clones and is missing some. The sample has some 130,000 clones; roughly 87% are singletons. The material sequenced was PBMCs. Every receptor here comes from a woman aged 18-29 years in good health and CMV-seronegative.

The rearrangement joins TRBV5-1 to TRBJ2-7, with 7 bases aligning to TRBD2. Germline assignment: CDR1 SGHRS and CDR2 YFSETQ. The CDR3 is 14 amino acids. V gave up 4 bases and J gave up 2 bases; unmatched junction bases: 6. For the CDR3, the DNA is TGCGCCAGCAGCAGCCGAGCGGGGACCTACGAGCAGTACTTC. Translation: CASSSRAGTYEQYF.

J is TRBJ2-7 and V is TRBV5-1; maybe TRBD2 (5 bases). Trimming cost V 0 bases and J 4 bases, with 14 bases left between them. Germline assignment: CDR1 SGHRS and CDR2 YFSETQ. The CDR3 runs to 15 residues. As DNA, the CDR3 is TGCGCCAGCAGCTTGGCCCGGGAATCTGAATACGAGCAGTACTTC. Its protein is CASSLARESEYEQYF.

This clone was recorded once. The J gene is TRBJ2-1, the V gene TRBV2; no firm D call. The CDR3 has 14 residues. The germline CDR1 and CDR2 sequences are SNHLY and FYNNEI. Trimming stripped 4 bases from V and 6 bases from J, with 13 bases between. The CDR3 sequence: CASSVQRQANEQFF. DNA for the CDR3: TGTGCCAGCAGTGTTCAACGTCAGGCCAATGAGCAGTTCTTC.

The V gene is TRBV5-5, the J gene TRBJ2-5, with a tentative D call TRBD1 (6 bases). CDR1 is SGHKS and CDR2 is YYEKEE in the germline V gene (reference sequence). The CDR3 has 12 amino acids. The germline V and J ends were trimmed by 3 bases and 5 bases, with 8 bases remaining between them. CDR3 DNA sequence: TGTGCCAGCAGCTATCAGGGGGAGACCCAGTACTTC. It is translated as CASSYQGETQYF.

A few counts support this clone. The V and J genes are TRBV6-5 and TRBJ1-2; no clear D. Germline CDR1 MNHEY, CDR2 SVGAGI. Trimming pared 6 bases from V and 6 bases from J, leaving 20 bases between. This CDR3 has 15 amino acids. The CDR3 protein is CASRLTSRLIHGYTF. The CDR3, as DNA: TGTGCCAGCAGGTTGACCTCCAGACTCATACATGGCTACACCTTC.

V usage is TRBV6-6 and J usage is TRBJ2-1; tentative D call: TRBD2 (6 bases). V shed 2 bases and J shed 6 bases, with 8 bases lying between them. This CDR3 region has 13 residues. Germline V gives CDR1 MNHNY, CDR2 SVGAGI (reference sequence). The CDR3 sequence: CASSYERANEQFF. CDR3 DNA: TGTGCCAGCAGTTACGAGCGGGCCAATGAGCAGTTCTTC.

V gene TRBV6-6 combines with J gene TRBJ1-3; tentatively, D is TRBD1 (6 bases). In germline, CDR1 is MNHNY, CDR2 SVGAGI (reference sequence). This CDR3 has 16 amino acids. CDR3 sequence reads: CATRKRGPSSGNTIYF. In nucleotides, the CDR3 is TGTGCAACTAGGAAGCGGGGGCCGAGCTCTGGAAACACCATATATTTT.

The rearrangement links TRBV9 to TRBJ1-3; 8 bases map to TRBD1. Germline V lookup: CDR1 SGDLS, CDR2 YYNGEE. The CDR3 has 14 amino acids. The junction had 2 bases not matched to a gene; V was cut back by 2 bases and J by 4 bases. As DNA, the CDR3 is TGTGCCAGCAGCGTGACAGGGGACGGAAACACCATATATTTT. It codes for CASSVTGDGNTIYF.

This clone was seen only a few times. V and J are TRBV5-1 and TRBJ2-7; D possibly corresponds to TRBD1 (5 bases). V lost 0 bases to trimming and J lost 0 bases, with 7 bases between them. This CDR3 has 14 residues. From germline, CDR1 is SGHRS and CDR2 YFSETQ. The CDR3 is CASSLADSSYEQYF. CDR3 DNA: TGCGCCAGCAGCTTGGCCGACAGCTCCTACGAGCAGTACTTC.